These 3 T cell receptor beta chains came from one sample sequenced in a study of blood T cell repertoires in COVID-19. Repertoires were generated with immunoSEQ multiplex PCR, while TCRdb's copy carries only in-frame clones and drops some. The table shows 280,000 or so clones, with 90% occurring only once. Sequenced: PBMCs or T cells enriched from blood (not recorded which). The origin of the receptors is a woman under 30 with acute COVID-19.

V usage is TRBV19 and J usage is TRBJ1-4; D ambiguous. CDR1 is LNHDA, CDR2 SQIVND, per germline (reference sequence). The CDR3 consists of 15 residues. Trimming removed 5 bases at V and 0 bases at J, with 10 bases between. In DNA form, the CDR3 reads TGTGCCAGTAGTCCCGATAGAACAACTAATGAAAAACTGTTTTTT. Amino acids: CASSPDRTTNEKLFF.

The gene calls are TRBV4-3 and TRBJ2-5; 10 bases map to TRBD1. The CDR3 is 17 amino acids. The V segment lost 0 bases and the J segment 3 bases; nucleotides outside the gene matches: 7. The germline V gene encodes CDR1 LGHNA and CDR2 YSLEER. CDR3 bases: TGCGCCAGCAGCCAAGATAGATTGGGACAGGGGAAAGAGACCCAGTACTTC. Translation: CASSQDRLGQGKETQYF.

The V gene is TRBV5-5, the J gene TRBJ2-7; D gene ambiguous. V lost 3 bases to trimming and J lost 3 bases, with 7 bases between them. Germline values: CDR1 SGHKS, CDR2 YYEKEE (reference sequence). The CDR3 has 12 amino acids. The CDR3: CASSSRNYEQYF. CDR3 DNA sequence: TGTGCCAGCAGCTCCAGGAACTACGAGCAGTACTTC.